Listed below are T cell receptor beta chains from one sample, sequenced in a study of response to subunit inactivated influenza vaccine. TCRdb passed the RT-PCR reads through MiXCR, listing each CDR3 protein once. Of about 190,000 distinct CDR3 sequences listed, about 15% were seen once; the top ten hold about 26%. The material was CD8+ T cells sorted from PBMCs, obtained approximately 5 days after vaccination. All receptors come from a man in his forties or fifties who received an inactivated influenza vaccine. The CDR3 runs from the conserved cysteine through the conserved F or W. The order of the fields is J gene, V gene, D gene, clone size, CDR3 protein, CDR3 DNA. D genes are given only for firm matches. Part of the rows lack a size; the others show once, few, many or a class for expanded clones.

>TRBJ2-3|TRBV9|-|many
CASSVATTDTQYF
TGTGCCAGCAGCGTAGCTACGACAGATACGCAGTATTTT
>TRBJ2-7|TRBV20-1|TRBD2|few
CSRDSGTSRGYEQYF
TGCAGTCGCGATTCCGGGACTAGCCGAGGTTACGAGCAGTACTTC
>TRBJ1-2|TRBV6-2/TRBV6-3|-|-
CASSYSGYREDDGYTF
TGTGCCAGCAGTTACTCTGGATACAGGGAGGACGATGGCTACACCTTC
>TRBJ2-5|TRBV27|-|-
CASSLAPVGKGGETQYF
TGTGCCAGCAGTTTAGCCCCCGTTGGAAAGGGCGGGGAGACCCAGTACTTC
>TRBJ2-3|TRBV27|TRBD2|few
CASSWVAGRGDTQYF
TGTGCCAGCAGTTGGGTAGCGGGGAGGGGAGATACGCAGTATTTT
>TRBJ2-5|TRBV12-3/TRBV12-4|-|-
CASRGEVQYF
TGTGCCAGCAGGGGTGAGGTCCAGTACTTC
>TRBJ1-5|TRBV12-3/TRBV12-4|-|few
CASSFEGGNQPQHF
TGTGCCAGCAGTTTTGAGGGAGGAAATCAGCCCCAGCATTTT
>TRBJ2-7|TRBV12-3/TRBV12-4|-|few
CASSSGLEQYF
TGTGCCAGCAGTTCCGGACTAGAGCAGTACTTC
>TRBJ2-5|TRBV5-1|-|-
CASSLASGEARGTQYF
TGCGCCAGCAGCTTGGCCAGCGGTGAGGCCAGGGGGACCCAGTACTTC
>TRBJ1-4|TRBV12-3/TRBV12-4|-|-
CASSFWEGGEKLFF
TGTGCCAGCAGTTTTTGGGAGGGAGGGGAAAAACTGTTTTTT
>TRBJ2-5|TRBV15|TRBD1|many
CATSSYGQGQETQYF
TGTGCCACCAGCAGCTACGGACAGGGCCAAGAGACCCAGTACTTC
>TRBJ2-2|TRBV7-2|-|few
CASSLGPGGLKSGELFF
TGTGCCAGCAGCTTAGGACCCGGGGGACTCAAATCCGGGGAGCTGTTTTTT
>TRBJ2-7|TRBV5-1|TRBD2|many
CASWIGLAGSYEQYF
TGCGCCAGCTGGATTGGCCTAGCGGGGTCCTACGAGCAGTACTTC
>TRBJ2-3|TRBV29-1|-|many
CSVENPGGAEADTQYF
TGCAGCGTTGAAAACCCCGGGGGCGCAGAGGCAGATACGCAGTATTTT
>TRBJ2-3|TRBV3-1|-|few
CASSQDLYEPTDTQYF
TGTGCCAGCAGCCAAGATCTTTACGAGCCCACAGATACGCAGTATTTT
>TRBJ2-7|TRBV5-1|-|few
CASSLGAGGHEQYF
TGCGCCAGCAGCTTGGGAGCCGGGGGCCACGAGCAGTACTTC
>TRBJ1-5|TRBV6-5|-|few
CASSYRLGNQPQHF
TGTGCCAGCAGTTACAGGTTGGGCAATCAGCCCCAGCATTTT
>TRBJ1-5|TRBV5-6|-|few
CASSLGNPGSNQPQHF
TGTGCCAGCAGCTTGGGTAACCCAGGGAGCAATCAGCCCCAGCATTTT
>TRBJ1-5|TRBV4-3|TRBD1|many
CASSSGTGVNQPQHF
TGCGCCAGCAGCAGCGGGACAGGAGTCAATCAGCCCCAGCATTTT
>TRBJ2-5|TRBV29-1|-|few
CSVERTGRQETQYF
TGCAGCGTTGAGAGGACGGGAAGGCAAGAGACCCAGTACTTC
>TRBJ1-1|TRBV12-3/TRBV12-4|-|few
CASSRPTYTEAFF
TGTGCCAGCAGCCGTCCTACGTACACTGAAGCTTTCTTT
>TRBJ2-5|TRBV6-5|-|-
CASSYSNGPQETQYF
TGTGCCAGCAGTTACTCGAACGGGCCGCAAGAGACCCAGTACTTC
>TRBJ2-3|TRBV12-3/TRBV12-4|TRBD1|few
CASSRTGGTDTQYF
TGTGCCAGCAGTCGGACAGGGGGTACAGATACGCAGTATTTT
>TRBJ2-5|TRBV5-6|TRBD2|-
CASTKLAGGLETQYF
TGTGCCAGCACAAAACTAGCGGGGGGGTTAGAGACCCAGTACTTC
>TRBJ2-2|TRBV4-1|-|-
CASSLPGKRGPSTGELFF
TGCGCCAGCAGCCTCCCGGGGAAACGGGGGCCTTCCACCGGGGAGCTGTTTTTT
>TRBJ2-5|TRBV12-3/TRBV12-4|TRBD1|many
CASSSGTAIQETQYF
TGTGCCAGCAGTTCCGGGACAGCGATCCAAGAGACCCAGTACTTC
>TRBJ2-3|TRBV9|-|-
CASSVDGGGITDTQYF
TGTGCCAGCAGCGTAGATGGCGGAGGGATCACAGATACGCAGTATTTT
>TRBJ2-7|TRBV27|TRBD1|few
CASSFWQGAYEQYF
TGTGCCAGCAGTTTTTGGCAGGGGGCCTACGAGCAGTACTTC
>TRBJ2-4|TRBV7-9|-|many
CASSLGGENIQYF
TGTGCCAGCAGCTTAGGAGGCGAGAACATTCAGTACTTC
>TRBJ2-1|TRBV7-9|-|-
CASSFNSSYNEQFF
TGTGCCAGCAGCTTCAACAGCTCCTACAATGAGCAGTTCTTC
>TRBJ2-1|TRBV5-4|TRBD2|few
CASMAGGHEQFF
TGTGCCAGCATGGCGGGGGGCCATGAGCAGTTCTTC
>TRBJ2-3|TRBV7-9|TRBD2|-
CASSSPRLAGVVDTQYF
TGTGCCAGCAGCTCCCCGAGACTAGCGGGAGTGGTAGATACGCAGTATTTT
>TRBJ2-3|TRBV29-1|TRBD2|-
CSVEFRGLLAGGYTDTQYF
TGCAGCGTTGAATTCAGGGGACTACTAGCGGGAGGATACACAGATACGCAGTATTTT
>TRBJ2-1|TRBV20-1|TRBD2|-
CSEIASGGAKYNEQFF
TGCAGTGAGATTGCTAGCGGGGGGGCCAAGTACAATGAGCAGTTCTTC
>TRBJ2-5|TRBV7-8|-|-
CAGSLVSASAIIEETQYF
TGTGCCGGCAGCTTAGTTTCGGCCTCGGCAATAATCGAAGAGACCCAGTACTTC
>TRBJ1-1|TRBV4-3|-|few
CASSQASSGNTEAFF
TGCGCCAGCAGCCAAGCATCTTCCGGCAACACTGAAGCTTTCTTT
>TRBJ2-5|TRBV5-5|-|few
CASSLADYPEGQYF
TGTGCCAGCAGCTTGGCGGACTACCCCGAAGGCCAGTACTTC
>TRBJ2-2|TRBV6-5|-|many
CASSYSRGNTGELFF
TGTGCCAGCAGTTACTCGAGGGGGAACACCGGGGAGCTGTTTTTT
>TRBJ2-1|TRBV4-3|TRBD2|once
CASSQDSTQLAGNEQFF
TGCGCCAGCAGCCAAGATAGCACCCAACTAGCGGGAAATGAGCAGTTCTTC
>TRBJ2-2|TRBV6-4|-|-
CASSETDTGELFF
TGTGCCAGCAGTGAGACAGACACCGGGGAGCTGTTTTTT
>TRBJ2-7|TRBV10-3|-|-
CAISDDLRVDEQYF
TGTGCCATCAGTGACGATTTGAGGGTCGACGAGCAGTACTTC